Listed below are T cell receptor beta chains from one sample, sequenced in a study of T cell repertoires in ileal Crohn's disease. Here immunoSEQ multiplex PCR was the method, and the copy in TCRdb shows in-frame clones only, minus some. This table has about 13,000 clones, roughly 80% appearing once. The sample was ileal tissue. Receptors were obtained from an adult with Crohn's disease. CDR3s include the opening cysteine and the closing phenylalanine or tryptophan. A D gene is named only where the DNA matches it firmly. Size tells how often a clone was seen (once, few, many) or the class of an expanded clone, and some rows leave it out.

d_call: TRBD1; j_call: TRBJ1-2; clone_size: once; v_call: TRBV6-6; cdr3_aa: CASSYSTGDVWGYTF; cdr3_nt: TGTGCCAGCAGTTACTCTACAGGGGACGTCTGGGGCTACACCTTC
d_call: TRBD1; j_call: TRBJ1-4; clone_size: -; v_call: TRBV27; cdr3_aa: CASRAPGQGVPNEKLFF; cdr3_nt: TGTGCCAGCAGAGCCCCGGGACAGGGGGTACCTAATGAAAAACTGTTTTTT
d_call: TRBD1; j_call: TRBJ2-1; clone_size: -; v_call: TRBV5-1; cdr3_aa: CASSLLGQGADEQFF; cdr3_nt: TGCGCCAGCAGCTTGCTGGGACAGGGGGCAGATGAGCAGTTCTTC
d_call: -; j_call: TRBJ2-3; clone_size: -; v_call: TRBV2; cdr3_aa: CASSESWSTDTQYF; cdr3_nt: TGTGCCAGCAGTGAGAGTTGGAGTACAGATACGCAGTATTTT
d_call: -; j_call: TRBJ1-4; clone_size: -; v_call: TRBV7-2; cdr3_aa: CASSQGGRGGEKLFF; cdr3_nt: TGTGCCAGCAGCCAAGGCGGGAGGGGTGGGGAAAAACTGTTTTTT
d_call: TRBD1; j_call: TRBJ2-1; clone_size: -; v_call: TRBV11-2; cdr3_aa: CASSFRQGVNNEQFF; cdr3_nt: TGTGCCAGCAGCTTCCGACAGGGTGTAAACAATGAGCAGTTCTTC
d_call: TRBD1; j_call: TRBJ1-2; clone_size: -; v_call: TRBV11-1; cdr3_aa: CASSRDRNYGYTF; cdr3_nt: TGTGCCAGCAGCCGGGACAGAAACTATGGCTACACCTTC
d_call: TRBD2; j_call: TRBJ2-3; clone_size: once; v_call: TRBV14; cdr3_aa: CASSRRLAEGSDTQYF; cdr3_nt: TGTGCCAGCAGCCGCCGACTAGCGGAGGGGTCAGATACGCAGTATTTT
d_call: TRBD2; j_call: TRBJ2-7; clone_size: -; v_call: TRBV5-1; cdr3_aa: CASSPLAGVGEQYF; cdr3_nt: TGCGCCAGCAGCCCGCTAGCGGGAGTTGGCGAGCAGTACTTC
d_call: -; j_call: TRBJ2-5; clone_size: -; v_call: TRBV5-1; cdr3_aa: CASSAAASYQETQYF; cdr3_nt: TGCGCCAGCAGCGCGGCAGCGAGTTACCAAGAGACCCAGTACTTC
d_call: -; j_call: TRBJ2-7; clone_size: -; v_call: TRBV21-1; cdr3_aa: CASSPRGRPYEQYF; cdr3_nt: TGTGCCAGCAGCCCGCGGGGCAGACCCTACGAGCAGTACTTC
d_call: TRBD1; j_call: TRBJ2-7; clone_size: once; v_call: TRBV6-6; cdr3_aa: CASSSGTGDPYEQYF; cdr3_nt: TGTGCCAGCAGTTCCGGGACAGGCGACCCCTACGAGCAGTACTTC
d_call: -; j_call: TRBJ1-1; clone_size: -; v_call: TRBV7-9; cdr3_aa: CASSLITETEAFF; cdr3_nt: TGTGCCAGCAGCCTTATTACAGAAACCGAAGCTTTCTTT
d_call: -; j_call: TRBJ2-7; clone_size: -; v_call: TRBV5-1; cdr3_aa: CASSLSAGDFFYEQYF; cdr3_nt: TGCGCCAGCAGCTTGTCGGCAGGGGATTTCTTCTACGAGCAGTACTTC
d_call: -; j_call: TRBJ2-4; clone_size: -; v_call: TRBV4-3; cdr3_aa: CASSQEGRMADLAKNIQYF; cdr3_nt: TGCGCCAGCAGCCAAGAAGGCAGGATGGCCGATCTAGCCAAAAACATTCAGTACTTC
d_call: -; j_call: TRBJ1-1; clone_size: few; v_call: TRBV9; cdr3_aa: CASSVAASKNTEAFF; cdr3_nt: TGTGCCAGCAGCGTAGCTGCCAGTAAGAACACTGAAGCTTTCTTT
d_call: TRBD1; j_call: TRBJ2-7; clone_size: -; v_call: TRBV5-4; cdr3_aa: CASSPSTGAYEQYF; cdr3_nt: TGTGCCAGCAGCCCTTCGACAGGGGCCTACGAGCAGTACTTC
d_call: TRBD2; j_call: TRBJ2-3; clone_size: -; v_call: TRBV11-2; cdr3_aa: CASSLGPAGGTDTQYF; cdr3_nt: TGTGCCAGCAGCTTAGGTCCAGCGGGGGGCACAGATACGCAGTATTTT
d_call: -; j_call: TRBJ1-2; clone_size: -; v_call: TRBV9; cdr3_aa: CASSPDRDTYGYTF; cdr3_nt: TGTGCCAGCAGCCCCGACCGGGACACCTATGGCTACACCTTC
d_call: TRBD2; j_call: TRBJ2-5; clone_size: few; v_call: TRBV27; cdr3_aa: CASSKPGLERTQYF; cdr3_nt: TGTGCCAGCAGTAAACCGGGACTAGAGAGGACCCAGTACTTC